A selection of T cell receptor beta chains follows, all from one sample in a study of cytomegalovirus exposure and HLA in healthy donors. This table comes from immunoSEQ multiplex PCR, and its TCRdb copy is limited to in-frame clones, with some not included. There are roughly 120,000 clones in the sample, with about 2% held by the top ten. The specimen sequenced was PBMCs. These receptors came from a middle-aged man in good health and CMV-seronegative. Each CDR3 is given with its conserved first and last residue. The D gene is left open where the match is weak.

V gene	J gene	D gene	CDR3 DNA	CDR3 protein
TRBV5-1	TRBJ2-1	-	TGCGCCAGCACCCTTCTGACAAAACAAAACAATGAGCAGTTCTTC	CASTLLTKQNNEQFF
TRBV7-6	TRBJ2-3	TRBD1	TGTGCCAGCAGCTTACGGACAGGGGGCGCACCGACAGATACGCAGTATTTT	CASSLRTGGAPTDTQYF
TRBV5-4	TRBJ2-1	TRBD2	TGTGCCAGCAGCCCAACTAGCGGGACCTACAATGAGCAGTTCTTC	CASSPTSGTYNEQFF
TRBV5-6	TRBJ1-2	-	TGTGCCAGCAGTCCTACAGGCCAATTGGTAGGCTACACCTTC	CASSPTGQLVGYTF
TRBV6-5	TRBJ2-1	-	TGTGCCAGCAGTCCCCAGGGTCGTGAGCAGTTCTTC	CASSPQGREQFF
TRBV5-1	TRBJ1-2	-	TGCGCCAGCAGCTTCGAACTGGACGGGATCTATGGCTACACCTTC	CASSFELDGIYGYTF
TRBV19	TRBJ1-4	-	TGTGCCAGTAGTATATGGGCATCTAATGAAAAACTGTTTTTT	CASSIWASNEKLFF
TRBV7-2	TRBJ2-3	TRBD2	TGTGCCAGCAGCCCCGGACTAGCGGGGAGCACAGATACGCAGTATTTT	CASSPGLAGSTDTQYF
TRBV5-1	TRBJ1-1	-	TGCGCCAGCAGCTTGGATGGACAGATCACTGAAGCTTTCTTT	CASSLDGQITEAFF
TRBV10-1	TRBJ2-7	-	TGCGCCAGCAGCCGGGGTACGTTC	CASSRGTF
TRBV11-3	TRBJ2-7	TRBD1	TGTGCCAGCAGCTCAAGTCCGGGACAGGGGATCCACGAGCAGTACTTC	CASSSSPGQGIHEQYF
TRBV5-1	TRBJ2-2	-	TGCGCCAGCAGCTTCTCCGGGGAGCTGTTTTTT	CASSFSGELFF
TRBV2	TRBJ1-2	-	TGTGCCAGCAGAGAAAGACAGGCCGTCTACACCTTC	CASRERQAVYTF
TRBV4-1	TRBJ1-4	TRBD1	TGCGCCAGCAGCCGCAACCCGGGACAGGGTAGCGAAAAACTGTTTTTT	CASSRNPGQGSEKLFF
TRBV7-9	TRBJ2-7	-	TGTGCCAGCAGCATACACACAGCCGAGCAGTACTTC	CASSIHTAEQYF
TRBV7-2	TRBJ2-7	-	TGTGCCAGCAGCTCCAGAGGGAGGAGCAGCGACGAGCAGTACTTC	CASSSRGRSSDEQYF
TRBV20-1	TRBJ2-7	-	TGCAGTGCTAGACCGGGAGAGCAGTACTTC	CSARPGEQYF
TRBV30	TRBJ2-2	-	TGTGCCTGTTCCCCCAGACAGGTATCGAACACCGGGGAGCTGTTTTTT	CACSPRQVSNTGELFF
TRBV9	TRBJ2-1	TRBD1	TGTGCCAGCAGCGTAGGGGACAGTTACAATGAGCAGTTCTTC	CASSVGDSYNEQFF
TRBV28	TRBJ1-1	TRBD1	TGTGCCAGCAGTTTGGACAGGGAATCCTCTGAAGCTTTCTTT	CASSLDRESSEAFF
TRBV28	TRBJ2-7	-	TGTGCCAGCAGTTTATGGGCCAGGCTGTACGAGCAGTACTTC	CASSLWARLYEQYF
TRBV7-2	TRBJ2-7	-	TGTGCCAGCAGCCCCCAGCTAGCGATGGGCGGAGAGCAGTACTTC	CASSPQLAMGGEQYF
TRBV10-3	TRBJ2-7	TRBD1	TGTGCCATTCGAGAGGGGGCGGACGAGCAGTACTTC	CAIREGADEQYF
TRBV19	TRBJ2-7	TRBD1	TGTGCCAGTAGTATCCCGACAGGGGATTCCTACGAGCAGTACTTC	CASSIPTGDSYEQYF
TRBV4-3	TRBJ1-4	TRBD1	TGCGCCAGCAGCCTTGGACAGGGTTGGGCTAATGAAAAACTGTTTTTT	CASSLGQGWANEKLFF
TRBV7-3	TRBJ2-7	-	TGTGCCACCGTTGCCCGAGGGATAGCAATTTACGAGCAGTACTTC	CATVARGIAIYEQYF
TRBV6-6	TRBJ2-5	TRBD1	TGTGCCAGCGTAAGGGGCCGGGACAGGAGCCAAGAGACCCAGTACTTC	CASVRGRDRSQETQYF
TRBV5-5	TRBJ1-2	-	TGTGCCAGCAGCCTAACTACGACAGCCCGTAGCTCTTATGGCTACACCTTC	CASSLTTTARSSYGYTF
TRBV18	TRBJ1-5	-	TGTGCCAGCTCAGATAACAGGGACCAGCCCCAGCATTTT	CASSDNRDQPQHF
TRBV5-1	TRBJ2-1	-	TGCGCCAGCAGCTTAACCCCTAGCTTTTCCTACAATGAGCAGTTCTTC	CASSLTPSFSYNEQFF
TRBV5-6	TRBJ1-1	-	TGTGCCAGCAGCTTGCGAAAAACACTTCGGGGAAACACTGAAGCTTTCTTT	CASSLRKTLRGNTEAFF
TRBV6-1	TRBJ2-7	TRBD2	TGTGCCAGCAGTGGGACTAGCTCCTACGAGCAGTACTTC	CASSGTSSYEQYF
TRBV27	TRBJ2-1	-	TGTGCCAGCAGTTCAACAGGGAAACAGTTCTTC	CASSSTGKQFF
TRBV6-4	TRBJ2-1	-	TGTGCCAGCAGTGATCAGCCGGGAGTCTCCTACAATGAGCAGTTCTTC	CASSDQPGVSYNEQFF
TRBV7-9	TRBJ2-3	-	TGTGCCAGCAGCTCGGACAGTTCTTCAGGAGATACGCAGTATTTT	CASSSDSSSGDTQYF
TRBV7-9	TRBJ2-7	TRBD2	TGTGCCAGCAGTATAGCGGGAGGCACCTACGAGCAGTACTTC	CASSIAGGTYEQYF
TRBV4-2	TRBJ1-1	-	TGTGCCAGCAGCCAAGAGCAGAACTTCCAGGGGATGAACACTGAAGCTTTCTTT	CASSQEQNFQGMNTEAFF
TRBV28	TRBJ1-5	-	TGTGCCAGCAGTTTTGGGCAGTCAAGCAATCAGCCCCAGCATTTT	CASSFGQSSNQPQHF
TRBV5-1	TRBJ2-1	-	TGCGCCAGCAGCCTCGCGGGCTCTAATGAGCAGTTCTTC	CASSLAGSNEQFF
TRBV5-4	TRBJ2-2	TRBD2	TGTGCCAGCAGCTTGGGGTCTTCTAGCGGGCCTAGGAGGACCGGGGAGCTGTTTTTT	CASSLGSSSGPRRTGELFF
TRBV7-9	TRBJ1-1	-	TGTGCCAGCAGTAAAGTCGCAGGGTCACGCACTGAAGCTTTCTTT	CASSKVAGSRTEAFF
TRBV5-6	TRBJ2-1	TRBD2	TGTGCCAGCAGCCTCGGGGCTAGCGGGAGCTACAATGAGCAGTTCTTC	CASSLGASGSYNEQFF
TRBV5-1	TRBJ2-5	TRBD1	TGCGCCAGCAGCTTGGATTCTCGATCAGGGACAGGGGGAAGAGAGCAGTACTTC	CASSLDSRSGTGGREQYF
TRBV5-1	TRBJ2-3	TRBD2	TGCGCCAGCAGCTCGGGGGGACCAGATACGCAGTATTTT	CASSSGGPDTQYF
TRBV29-1	TRBJ2-5	-	TGCAGCGTTGAGGCGGGAGAGACCCAGTACTTC	CSVEAGETQYF
TRBV5-1	TRBJ2-7	-	TGCGCCAGCAGCTTGGATCCAGGGAGGAATTCCTACGAGCAGTACTTC	CASSLDPGRNSYEQYF
TRBV4-1	TRBJ1-5	TRBD1	TGCGCCAGCAGCCAAGGGACAGGGTTGGTTCAGCCCCAGCATTTT	CASSQGTGLVQPQHF
TRBV2	TRBJ1-1	-	TGTGCCGGCGAAGAGGAGGTGGGCACTGAAGCTTTCTTT	CAGEEEVGTEAFF
TRBV19	TRBJ2-2	-	TGTGCCAGTAGTAGCGGGATATACACCGGGGAGCTGTTTTTT	CASSSGIYTGELFF
TRBV7-9	TRBJ2-7	TRBD2	TGTGCCAGCAGCTCATCCCCCCTTACTAGCGGGGTCTACGAGCAGTACTTC	CASSSSPLTSGVYEQYF
TRBV10-1	TRBJ2-1	-	TGCGCCAGCAGTGGCGTCCCCAGCAGGGGATCCTACAATGAGCAGTTCTTC	CASSGVPSRGSYNEQFF
TRBV29-1	TRBJ1-2	-	TGCAGCGTCGCGGGACGGAACTATGGCTACACCTTC	CSVAGRNYGYTF
TRBV5-8	TRBJ2-3	-	TGTGCCAGCAGCTTGCTTACGCAGTATTTT	CASSLLTQYF
TRBV4-1	TRBJ1-1	TRBD1	TGCGCCAGCAGCCAAGCCGGGACAGGGGGCGGGACTGAAGCTTTCTTT	CASSQAGTGGGTEAFF
TRBV29-1	TRBJ2-3	TRBD1	TGCAGCGTTGAAGGCGGGACAGGACGCACAGATACGCAGTATTTT	CSVEGGTGRTDTQYF
TRBV11-2	TRBJ2-5	-	TGTGCCAGCAGCTTTCGGTCTATAAAAGAGACCCAGTACTTC	CASSFRSIKETQYF